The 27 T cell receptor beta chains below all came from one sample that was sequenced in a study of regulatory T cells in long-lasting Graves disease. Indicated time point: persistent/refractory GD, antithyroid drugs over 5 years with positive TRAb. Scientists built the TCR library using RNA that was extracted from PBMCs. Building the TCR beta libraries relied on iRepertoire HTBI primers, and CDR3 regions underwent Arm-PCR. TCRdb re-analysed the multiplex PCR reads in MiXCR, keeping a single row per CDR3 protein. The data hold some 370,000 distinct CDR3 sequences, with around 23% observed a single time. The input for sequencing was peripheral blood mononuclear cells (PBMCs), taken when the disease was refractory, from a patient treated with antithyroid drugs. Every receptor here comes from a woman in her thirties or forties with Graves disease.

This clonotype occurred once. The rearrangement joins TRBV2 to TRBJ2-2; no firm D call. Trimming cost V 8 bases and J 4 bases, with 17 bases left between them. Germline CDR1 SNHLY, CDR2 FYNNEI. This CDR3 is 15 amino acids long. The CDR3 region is CASSASLRVTGELFF. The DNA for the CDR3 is TGTGCCAGCTCAGCGTCCCTTAGGGTCACCGGGGAGCTGTTTTTT.

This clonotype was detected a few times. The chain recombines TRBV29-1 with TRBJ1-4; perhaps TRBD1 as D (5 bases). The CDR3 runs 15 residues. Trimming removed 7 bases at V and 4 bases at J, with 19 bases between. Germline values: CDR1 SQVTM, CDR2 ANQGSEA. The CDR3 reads CSAGGIWTDNEKLFF. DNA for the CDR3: TGCAGCGCCGGGGGTATTTGGACGGATAATGAAAAACTGTTTTTT.

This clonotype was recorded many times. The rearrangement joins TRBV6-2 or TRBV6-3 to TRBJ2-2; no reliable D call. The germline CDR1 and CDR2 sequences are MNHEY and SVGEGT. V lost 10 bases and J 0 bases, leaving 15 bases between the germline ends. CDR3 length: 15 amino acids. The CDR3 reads CATSRLNANTGELFF. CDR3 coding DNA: TGTGCCACCTCTCGACTGAACGCGAACACCGGGGAGCTGTTTTTT.

The CDR3 coding sequence is TGTGCCAGCAGTCAGATGACAGGGAGCGACTATGGCTACACCTTC. Translated, it gives CASSQMTGSDYGYTF. The chain joins TRBV28 to TRBJ1-2; TRBD1 matches 7 bases. There are 15 residues in the CDR3. CDR1 is MDHEN and CDR2 is SYDVKM in the germline V gene. V dropped 5 bases and J dropped 3; count of bases not matched to a gene: 9.

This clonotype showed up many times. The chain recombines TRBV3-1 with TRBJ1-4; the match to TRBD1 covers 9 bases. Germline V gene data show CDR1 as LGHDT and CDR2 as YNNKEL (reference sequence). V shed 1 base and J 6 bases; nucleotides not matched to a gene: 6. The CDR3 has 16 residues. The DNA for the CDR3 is TGTGCCAGCAGCCAAGTGGCAGGGACAGGGTATGAAAAACTGTTTTTT. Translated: CASSQVAGTGYEKLFF.

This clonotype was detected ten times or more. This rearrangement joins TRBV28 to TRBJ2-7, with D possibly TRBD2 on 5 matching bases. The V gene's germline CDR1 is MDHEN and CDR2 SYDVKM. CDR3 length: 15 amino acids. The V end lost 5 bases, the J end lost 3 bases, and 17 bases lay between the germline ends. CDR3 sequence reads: CASSKSSSYLYEQYF. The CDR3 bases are TGTGCCAGCAGTAAATCGTCTAGCTACCTCTACGAGCAGTACTTC.

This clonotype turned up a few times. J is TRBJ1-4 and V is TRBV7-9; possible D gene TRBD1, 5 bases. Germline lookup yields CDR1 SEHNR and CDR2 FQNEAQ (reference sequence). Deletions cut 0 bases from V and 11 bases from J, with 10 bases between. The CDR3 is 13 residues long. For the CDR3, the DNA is TGTGCCAGCAGCTTAGCGCGGGAGGGGAAACTGTTTTTT. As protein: CASSLAREGKLFF.

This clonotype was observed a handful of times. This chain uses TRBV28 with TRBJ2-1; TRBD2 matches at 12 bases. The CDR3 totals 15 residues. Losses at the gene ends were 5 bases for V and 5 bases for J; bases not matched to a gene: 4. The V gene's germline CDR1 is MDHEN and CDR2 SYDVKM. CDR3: CASSILAGGDNEQFF. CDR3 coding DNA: TGTGCCAGCAGTATCCTAGCGGGAGGGGACAATGAGCAGTTCTTC.

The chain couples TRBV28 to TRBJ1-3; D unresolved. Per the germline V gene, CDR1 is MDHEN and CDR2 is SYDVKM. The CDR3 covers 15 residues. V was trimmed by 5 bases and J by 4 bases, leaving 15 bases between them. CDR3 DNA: TGTGCCAGCAGTCCAGCGGACCTGGGGGGAAACACCATATATTTT. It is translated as CASSPADLGGNTIYF.

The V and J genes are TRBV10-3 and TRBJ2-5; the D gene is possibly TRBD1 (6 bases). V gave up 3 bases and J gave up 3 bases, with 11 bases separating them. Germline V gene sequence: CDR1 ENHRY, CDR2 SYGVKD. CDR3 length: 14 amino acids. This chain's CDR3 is CAISDADSEETQYF. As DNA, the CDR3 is TGTGCCATCAGTGATGCGGACAGCGAAGAGACCCAGTACTTC.

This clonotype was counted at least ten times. The CDR3 coding sequence is TGTGCCAGCAGCTGGGGAGTGAGGGAAGAGACCCAGTACTTC. Translated, it gives CASSWGVREETQYF. The V gene is TRBV11-2, the J gene TRBJ2-5; a possible D gene is TRBD2 (5 bases). Germline V gene sequence: CDR1 SGHAT, CDR2 FQNNGV. Trimming stripped 4 bases from V and 3 bases from J, with 12 bases between. This CDR3 contains 14 residues.

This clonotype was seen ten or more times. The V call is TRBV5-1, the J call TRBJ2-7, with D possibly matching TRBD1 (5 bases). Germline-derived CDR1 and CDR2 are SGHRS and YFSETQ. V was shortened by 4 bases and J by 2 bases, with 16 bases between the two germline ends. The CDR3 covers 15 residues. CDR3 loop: CASSPDGQGPYEQYF. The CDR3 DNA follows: TGCGCCAGCAGCCCGGACGGGCAGGGTCCCTACGAGCAGTACTTC.

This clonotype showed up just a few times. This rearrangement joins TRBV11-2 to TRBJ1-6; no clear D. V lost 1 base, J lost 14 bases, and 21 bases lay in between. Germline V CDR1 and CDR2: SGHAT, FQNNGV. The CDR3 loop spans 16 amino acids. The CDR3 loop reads CASSLARQRPAVTLHF. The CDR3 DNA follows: TGTGCCAGCAGCTTAGCCCGACAACGGCCTGCTGTCACCCTCCACTTT.

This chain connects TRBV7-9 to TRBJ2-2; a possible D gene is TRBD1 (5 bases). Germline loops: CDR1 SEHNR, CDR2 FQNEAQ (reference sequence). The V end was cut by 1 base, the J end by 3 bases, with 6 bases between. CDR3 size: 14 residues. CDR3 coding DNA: TGTGCCAGCAGCTTAGGACAGCACACCGGGGAGCTGTTTTTT. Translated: CASSLGQHTGELFF.

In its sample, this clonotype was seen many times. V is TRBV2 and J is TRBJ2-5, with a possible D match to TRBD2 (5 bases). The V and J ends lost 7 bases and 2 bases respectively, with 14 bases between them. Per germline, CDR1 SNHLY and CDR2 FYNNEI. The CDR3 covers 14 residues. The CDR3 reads CASKIRTGQETQYF. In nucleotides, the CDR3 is TGTGCCAGCAAAATTCGGACTGGACAAGAGACCCAGTACTTC.

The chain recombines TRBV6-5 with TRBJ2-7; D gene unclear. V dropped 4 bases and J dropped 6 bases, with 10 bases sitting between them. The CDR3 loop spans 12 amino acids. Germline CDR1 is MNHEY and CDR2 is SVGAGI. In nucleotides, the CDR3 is TGTGCCAGCAGTTCCGACCCTAGCGAGCAGTACTTC. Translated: CASSSDPSEQYF.

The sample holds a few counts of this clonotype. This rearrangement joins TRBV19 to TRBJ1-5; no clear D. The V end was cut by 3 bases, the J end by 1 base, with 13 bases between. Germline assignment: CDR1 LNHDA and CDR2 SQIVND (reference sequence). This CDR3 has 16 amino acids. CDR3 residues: CASSMRAKRSNQPQHF. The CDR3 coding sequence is TGTGCCAGTAGTATGCGGGCCAAGAGGAGCAATCAGCCCCAGCATTTT.

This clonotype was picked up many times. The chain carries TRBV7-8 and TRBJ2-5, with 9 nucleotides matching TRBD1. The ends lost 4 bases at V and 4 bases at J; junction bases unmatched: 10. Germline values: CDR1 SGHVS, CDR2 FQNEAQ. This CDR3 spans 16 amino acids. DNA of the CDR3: TGTGCCAGCAGCTCACAGCAACAGGGGGCTTTAGAGACCCAGTACTTC. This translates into CASSSQQQGALETQYF.

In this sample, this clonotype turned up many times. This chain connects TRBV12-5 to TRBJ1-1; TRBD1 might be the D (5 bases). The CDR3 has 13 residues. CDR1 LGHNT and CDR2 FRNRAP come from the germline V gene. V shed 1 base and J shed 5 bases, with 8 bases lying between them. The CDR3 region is CASGLGRGTEAFF. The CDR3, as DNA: TGTGCTAGTGGTTTGGGACGGGGGACTGAAGCTTTCTTT.

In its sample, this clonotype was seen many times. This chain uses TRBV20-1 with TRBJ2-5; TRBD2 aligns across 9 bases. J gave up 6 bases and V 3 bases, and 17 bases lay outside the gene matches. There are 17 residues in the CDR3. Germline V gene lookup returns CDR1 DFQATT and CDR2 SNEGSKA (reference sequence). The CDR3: CSASVSLAGTGGKTQYF. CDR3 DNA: TGCAGTGCTAGCGTATCCCTAGCGGGAACGGGGGGGAAGACCCAGTACTTC.

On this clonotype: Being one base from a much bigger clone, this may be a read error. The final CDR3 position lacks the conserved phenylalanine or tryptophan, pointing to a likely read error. Written as DNA, the CDR3 is TGTGCCAGCAGTTACGCGTCTAGCGGGAGCGCCCAGTACGAGCAGTACCTC. It codes for CASSYASSGSAQYEQYL. The V gene is TRBV6-5, the J gene TRBJ2-7, with 10 bases fitting TRBD2. Germline loops: CDR1 MNHEY, CDR2 SVGAGI. There are 17 residues in the CDR3. The V and J ends lost 2 bases and 4 bases, in that order; junction bases with no gene match: 11.

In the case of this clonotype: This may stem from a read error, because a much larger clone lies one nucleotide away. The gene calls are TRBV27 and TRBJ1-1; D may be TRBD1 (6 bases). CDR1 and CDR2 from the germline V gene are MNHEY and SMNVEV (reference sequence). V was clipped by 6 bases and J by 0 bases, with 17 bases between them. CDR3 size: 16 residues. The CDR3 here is CASRLSRGGLNTEAFF. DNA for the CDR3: TGTGCCAGCAGACTTAGTAGAGGGGGGTTGAACACTGAAGCTTTCTTT.

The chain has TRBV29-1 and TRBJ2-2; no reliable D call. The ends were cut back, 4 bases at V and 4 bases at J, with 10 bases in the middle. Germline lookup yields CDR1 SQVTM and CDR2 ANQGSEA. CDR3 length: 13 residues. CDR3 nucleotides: TGCAGCGTTGGTGAATATAGCACCGGGGAGCTGTTTTTT. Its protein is CSVGEYSTGELFF.

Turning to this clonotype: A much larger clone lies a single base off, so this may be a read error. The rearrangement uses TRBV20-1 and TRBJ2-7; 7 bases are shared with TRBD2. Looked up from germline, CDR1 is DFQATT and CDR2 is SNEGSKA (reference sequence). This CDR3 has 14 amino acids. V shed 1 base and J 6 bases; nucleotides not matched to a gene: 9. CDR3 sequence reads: CSARAASGRCEQYF. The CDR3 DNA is TGCAGTGCTAGAGCGGCTAGCGGCAGGTGCGAGCAGTACTTC.

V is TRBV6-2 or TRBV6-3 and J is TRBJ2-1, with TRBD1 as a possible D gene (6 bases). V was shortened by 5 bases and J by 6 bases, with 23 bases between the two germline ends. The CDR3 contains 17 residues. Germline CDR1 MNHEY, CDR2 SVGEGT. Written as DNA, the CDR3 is TGTGCCAGCAGTGCGCAGAAATCACTCGGACAGATCAATGAGCAGTTCTTC. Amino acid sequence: CASSAQKSLGQINEQFF.

In DNA form, the CDR3 reads TGCGCCAGCAGCTTGGCCTTGGGGGGTGAGCAGTTCTTC. This codes for CASSLALGGEQFF. This sequence joins TRBV5-1 and TRBJ2-1, with D possibly being TRBD2 (6 bases). Germline V gene data show CDR1 as SGHRS and CDR2 as YFSETQ. The CDR3 length is 13 residues. Trimming shortened V by 0 bases and J by 9 bases, and 10 bases separated the two germline ends. Complete variable domain (other parts from reference TRBV5-1 and TRBJ2-1): KAGVTQTPRYLIKTRGQQVTLSCSPISGHRSVSWYQQTPGQGLQFLFEYFSETQRNKGNFPGRFSGRQFSNSRSEMNVSTLELGDSALYLCASSLALGGEQFFGPGTRLTVL.

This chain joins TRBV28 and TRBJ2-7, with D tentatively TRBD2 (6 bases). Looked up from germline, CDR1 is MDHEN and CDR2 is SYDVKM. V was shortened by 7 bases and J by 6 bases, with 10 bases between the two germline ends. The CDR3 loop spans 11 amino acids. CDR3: CASNREFEQYF. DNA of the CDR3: TGTGCCAGCAATCGGGAGTTCGAGCAGTACTTC.